The rows below give T cell receptor beta chains drawn from one sample of a study of blood T cells in healthy people across ages. TCRdb re-analysed the 5' RACE reads in MiXCR, keeping a single row per CDR3 protein. Of about 680,000 distinct CDR3 sequences in the sample, roughly 49% were seen once. Sequencing was done on a sample of blood. The origin of the receptors is a woman in her fifties or sixties in good health. Each CDR3 is given with its conserved first and last residue.

V gene	CDR3 protein
TRBV6-2/TRBV6-3	CASTETGTGAYEQYF
TRBV9	CASSVGERVGNEQFF
TRBV10-3	CAISEKPGTASCEQYF
TRBV7-2	CASSFGTSGGAYEQYF
TRBV28	CASSQKIQGAGTKNIQYF
TRBV5-1	CASSPTGGLAYDEQFF
TRBV11-3	CASSLVSDYGYTF
TRBV7-8	CASSQGAFQETQYF
TRBV7-9	CASSFLKAGPLYNEQYF
TRBV6-1	CASSEIGNNQPQHF
TRBV5-1	CASRLQGSQETQYF
TRBV7-9	CASSTTGLTTNEKLFF
TRBV29-1	CSAQASSYEQYF
TRBV13	CASSSTGAPGELFF
TRBV7-9	CASSSRRINSYEQYF
TRBV20-1	CSGIQGIQPQHF
TRBV9	CASSEGGRTDYEQYF
TRBV12-3/TRBV12-4	CASSLAGQGNTGELFF
TRBV20-1	CSAPEVGDYEQYF
TRBV9	CASSVGTQETQYF
TRBV12-3/TRBV12-4	CASTQQGVPSGGYTF
TRBV24-1	CATSVAGGSYGYTF
TRBV7-9	CASSPGTGGEGNEQFF
TRBV7-9	CASRKGQEDGYTF
TRBV4-3	CASSQRTSGRGTQETQYF
TRBV20-1	CSARKRSSFVYTF
TRBV29-1	CSVLGGAYNEKLFF
TRBV20-1	CSAIQGAESTEAFF
TRBV6-6	CASRANGAGYEQYF
TRBV7-8	CASSFRAGGDTQYF
TRBV28	CASSSYEGRNEQFF